A selection of T cell receptor beta chains follows, all from one sample in a study of shared clonotypes between healthy human individuals. The method was immunoSEQ multiplex PCR; TCRdb's version includes in-frame clones alone and lacks a portion of them. Of some 2 million clones detected, roughly 96% appear once; the ten largest clones hold 0.1% to 0.15%. Sequenced sample: naive CD4+ T cells sorted from blood. The receptors shown here come from a man between 18 and 35 years old in good health. Each CDR3 is given with its conserved first and last residue. A D gene is named only where the DNA matches it firmly. Clone size is stated in some rows and not others, as once, few, many or a class when expanded.

V gene,J gene,D gene,clone size,CDR3 protein,CDR3 DNA
TRBV10-3,TRBJ2-1,TRBD2,-,CAIQKEGTSGNHNEQFF,TGTGCCATACAGAAGGAAGGGACTAGCGGGAATCACAATGAGCAGTTCTTC
TRBV27,TRBJ2-7,-,-,CASSLNRIGRTYEQYF,TGTGCCAGCAGTTTAAATAGAATAGGCAGGACCTACGAGCAGTACTTC
TRBV5-1,TRBJ2-5,TRBD1,-,CASSEGQAETQYF,TGCGCCAGCAGCGAGGGACAGGCCGAGACCCAGTACTTC
TRBV29-1,TRBJ2-3,TRBD1,-,CSVCRQGASPQYF,TGCAGCGTTTGTAGACAGGGGGCTAGTCCGCAGTATTTT
TRBV19,TRBJ1-1,-,-,CASKVTGMNTEAFF,TGTGCCAGTAAGGTTACAGGAATGAACACTGAAGCTTTCTTT
TRBV9,TRBJ2-7,TRBD2,-,CASSVGLATYEQYF,TGTGCCAGCAGCGTAGGACTAGCCACCTACGAGCAGTACTTC
TRBV4-2,TRBJ1-6,TRBD1,-,CASSQEVGDRGPSPLHF,TGTGCCAGCAGCCAAGAGGTGGGGGACAGGGGTCCTTCACCCCTCCACTTT
TRBV11-2,TRBJ2-7,TRBD2,-,CASSRQTSGGASSYEQYF,TGTGCCAGCAGCCGTCAGACTAGCGGGGGGGCCTCCTCCTACGAGCAGTACTTC
TRBV19,TRBJ1-4,-,-,CASSRVGQWATNEKLFF,TGTGCCAGTAGTCGCGTCGGACAGTGGGCAACTAATGAAAAACTGTTTTTT
TRBV9,TRBJ2-5,TRBD1,-,CASSVTGTGVETQYF,TGTGCCAGCAGCGTCACCGGGACAGGGGTCGAGACCCAGTACTTC
TRBV30,TRBJ1-4,TRBD1,-,CAFPSGTGNEKLFF,TGTGCCTTCCCCTCCGGGACAGGCAATGAAAAACTGTTTTTT
TRBV10-3,TRBJ2-1,-,-,CASSSGDEQFF,TGTGCCAGTTCGTCGGGCGATGAGCAGTTCTTC
TRBV27,TRBJ1-1,-,-,CASSRLGTEAFF,TGTGCCAGCAGTCGTTTGGGGACTGAAGCTTTCTTT
TRBV5-1,TRBJ2-7,-,-,CASGGGVGSYEQYF,TGCGCCAGTGGAGGGGGAGTCGGCTCCTACGAGCAGTACTTC
TRBV6-6,TRBJ2-1,TRBD2,once,CASTGLAGNEQFF,TGTGCCAGCACTGGACTAGCGGGAAATGAGCAGTTCTTC
TRBV7-3,TRBJ2-7,TRBD1,-,CASSSGTGQQYF,TGTGCCAGCAGCTCTGGGACAGGGCAGCAGTACTTC
TRBV18,TRBJ1-2,-,-,CASSPKGADGYTF,TGTGCCAGCTCACCGAAAGGGGCGGATGGCTACACCTTC
TRBV7-2,TRBJ2-1,TRBD2,-,CASSYGTSWNEQFF,TGTGCCAGCAGTTACGGGACTAGCTGGAATGAGCAGTTCTTC
TRBV14,TRBJ2-5,TRBD1,-,CASSPRFTGQGIWETQYF,TGTGCCAGCAGCCCCCGGTTTACGGGACAGGGGATCTGGGAGACCCAGTACTTC
TRBV11-2,TRBJ2-5,-,-,CASSPSGTQYF,TGTGCCAGCAGCCCCTCGGGTACCCAGTACTTC
TRBV10-3,TRBJ2-5,-,-,CAISDTVQETQYF,TGTGCCATCAGTGACACAGTCCAAGAGACCCAGTACTTC
TRBV15,TRBJ2-5,-,-,CATSTPKTRPGTQYF,TGTGCCACCAGCACGCCTAAGACCAGGCCAGGGACCCAGTACTTC
TRBV10-2,TRBJ2-7,TRBD1,once,CASSRDRGYYEQYF,TGCGCCAGCAGTAGGGACAGGGGTTACTACGAGCAGTACTTC
TRBV18,TRBJ2-1,-,-,CASSPLSAVNEQFF,TGTGCCAGCTCACCATTGTCCGCGGTGAATGAGCAGTTCTTC
TRBV4-2,TRBJ1-6,-,few,CASSQGGTLLDSPLHF,TGTGCCAGCAGCCAAGGCGGGACACTACTTGATTCACCCCTCCACTTT
TRBV14,TRBJ2-7,-,-,CASSPRMYGEQYF,TGTGCCAGCAGCCCCAGGATGTACGGAGAGCAGTACTTC
TRBV4-1,TRBJ2-1,TRBD2,-,CASSLGLAGVYNEQFF,TGCGCCAGCAGCCTAGGACTAGCGGGAGTATACAATGAGCAGTTCTTC
TRBV11-2,TRBJ2-7,-,-,CASSWGLTSSYEQYF,TGTGCCAGCAGCTGGGGACTGACAAGCTCCTACGAGCAGTACTTC
TRBV13,TRBJ2-3,-,-,CASGPVSGTDTQYF,TGTGCCAGCGGACCGGTCAGCGGCACAGATACGCAGTATTTT
TRBV10-2,TRBJ2-7,TRBD1,-,CASTPGQGLYEQYF,TGCGCCAGCACCCCGGGACAGGGCCTCTACGAGCAGTACTTC
TRBV29-1,TRBJ2-1,-,-,CSDTGSGPWDNEQFF,TGCAGCGACACTGGGTCAGGGCCCTGGGACAATGAGCAGTTCTTC
TRBV7-9,TRBJ1-4,TRBD1,-,CASSTTGGSEKLFF,TGTGCCAGCAGCACGACAGGGGGAAGCGAAAAACTGTTTTTT
TRBV10-3,TRBJ2-7,TRBD2,-,CAISGGLAGSNSYEQYF,TGTGCCATCAGTGGGGGACTAGCGGGGTCAAACTCCTACGAGCAGTACTTC
TRBV5-1,TRBJ2-5,-,-,CASSLAKGETQYF,TGCGCCAGCAGCTTGGCCAAGGGAGAGACCCAGTACTTC
TRBV12-2,TRBJ1-6,-,-,CASRLPPREANLRSPLHF,TGTGCAAGTCGCTTACCGCCACGTGAGGCCAACTTAAGGTCACCCCTCCACTTT
TRBV5-1,TRBJ2-3,TRBD2,-,CASSRAGDLPDTQYF,TGCGCCAGCAGCCGAGCGGGAGATCTCCCAGATACGCAGTATTTT
TRBV19,TRBJ2-7,-,-,CASSDSGQSSYEQYF,TGTGCCAGTAGTGACTCTGGACAAAGCTCCTACGAGCAGTACTTC
TRBV7-9,TRBJ2-5,-,-,CASSPGETQYF,TGTGCCAGCAGCCCCGGGGAGACCCAGTACTTC
TRBV19,TRBJ2-2,-,-,CASSMGPGGELFF,TGTGCCAGTAGTATGGGACCTGGCGGGGAGCTGTTTTTT
TRBV29-1,TRBJ2-5,TRBD2,-,CSAMTSGQETQYF,TGCAGCGCTATGACTAGCGGGCAAGAGACCCAGTACTTC
TRBV5-1,TRBJ2-1,-,-,CASSFGQTHNEQFF,TGCGCCAGCAGCTTCGGACAGACACACAATGAGCAGTTCTTC